The TCR beta chain under discussion was sequenced for a study of Ad26.COV2.S vaccination and SARS-CoV-2 variants (dated by TCRdb to about 2021). General notes on the study: Donors in the vaccine arm were drawn from COV1001, a phase I-IIa trial of Ad26.COV2.S in healthy adults that was multicentre, randomized, double-blind and placebo-controlled. Ad26.COV2.S was given intramuscularly at 5x10^10 or 1x10^11 viral particles, as a single shot or as two shots 56 days apart. TCRbeta repertoire sequencing was used to assess the specificity and breadth of SARS-CoV-2-reactive T cell receptors after Ad26.COV2.S vaccination. A total of around 32 samples were included in the TCR-sequenced set, comprising 19 Ad26.COV2.S vaccine recipients, 5 placebo recipients and 8 SARS-CoV-2 convalescent individuals. Trial participants were randomized into five groups of five, in which low-dose or high-dose Ad26.COV2.S was given once or twice, or placebo was given on both occasions. Investigators did not know the trial group allocation while performing experiments and assessing outcomes.

Taken with the paper, the label for treatment or condition translates to: about 20 received Ad26.COV2.S at low or high dose, single or two shots; about 5 received placebo; per-sample allocation not given. Repertoires of vaccine and placebo recipients were sequenced from samples collected on day 63 after the first injection. Cohort 1b enrolled roughly 25 adults aged 18-55 years at a single site in Boston, USA, between 29 July and 7 August 2020. Ad26.COV2.S was a replication-incompetent adenovirus type 26 vector expressing a prefusion-stabilized SARS-CoV-2 spike protein from the original Wuhan strain. The immunoSEQ Assay was used to sequence TCRbeta CDR3 regions. After extraction, genomic DNA underwent amplification by bias-controlled multiplex PCR, followed by high-throughput sequencing. The original methods were these. To quantify the absolute abundance of every unique TCRbeta CDR3 region, sequences were collapsed and filtered. T cell fraction was estimated by normalization of TCRbeta template counts to usable DNA, with usable DNA being measured through amplification of reference genes present in all nucleated cells. Repertoire TCRs were annotated as SARS-CoV-2-specific by exact matching of V gene, CDR3 amino acid sequence and J gene to a known reactive TCR set. MIRA supplied the reference SARS-CoV-2 TCR set, which was filtered for enrichment in COVID-19-positive ImmuneCODE repertoires so that public or cross-reactive TCRs were removed. Using the MIRA antigens, annotated TCRs were further analysed by specific ORF or by position within an ORF. Depth was the summed frequency of annotated unique rearrangements, while breadth was defined as annotated unique rearrangements over total unique productive rearrangements. TCR breadth was compared between groups using two-sided Wilcoxon rank-sum tests. Imported from immuneACCESS, the table was reduced by TCRdb to in-frame sequences with V and J called. These copies leave out some clones; in studies compared against another copy, an unresolved V gene accounts for under half, and the cause of the remainder is not known. That table furnishes V, J and clone size, whereas the DNA furnished D and trimming. In this sample the table shows about half a million clones, around 89% of which occur a single time. About 1.5% of the sample is taken by the ten largest.

CDR1 and CDR2 (LGHNA, YSLEER) derive from the germline V gene. CDR3 length: 17 amino acids, cysteine to phenylalanine. Just the 51-base CDR3 DNA is kept, in frame starting at base 1. V gives up 4 bases and J gives up 1 base, and the segment between their germline ends measures 17 bases. A note on this clone: This receptor's antigen is unknown. Base qualities are not provided; no much larger clone lies one nucleotide away.

The investigation overall reported the following: Substantial breadth of spike-specific CD8+ and CD4+ T cell responses was reported after vaccination. The authors noted that total T cell responses may have been underestimated by the TCR breadth and depth analyses. Comparable non-spike TCR breadth was observed between vaccine and placebo recipients, consistent with only spike being contained in the vaccine. Comparing responses between vaccine doses or regimens was not something the study was powered to do. Higher spike-specific TCR breadth was observed in Ad26.COV2.S recipients than in placebo recipients (P = 0.0014).

The clonotype comes from a person between 18 and 60 years old who received the Ad26.COV2.S COVID-19 vaccine or a placebo. This chain is built from TRBV4-3 and TRBJ2-4, with TRBD2 as a weak D call on 6 bases. The sequences come from peripheral blood, collected in a trial of Ad26.COV2.S vaccine versus placebo. The DNA reads TGCGCCAGCAGCCCCTGGGCTAGCGTGGCGGCCAAAAACATTCAGTACTTC. It translates as CASSPWASVAAKNIQYF.